Below are 18 T cell receptor beta chains sequenced from a single sample in a study of T cell responses to AZD1222 COVID-19 vaccine. Assay: immunoSEQ multiplex PCR; the TCRdb copy retains only in-frame clones and omits some. The sample contains some 130,000 clones, over 85% of which appear only once. This material consisted of peripheral blood, taken on day 0 of AZD1222 vaccination. These receptors were collected from an adult in good health.

The chain links TRBV27 to TRBJ2-3, with D perhaps TRBD2 (5 bases). V gave up 6 bases and J gave up 1 base, with 14 bases separating them. The CDR3 spans 15 residues. Germline lookup yields CDR1 MNHEY and CDR2 SMNVEV (reference sequence). This CDR3 is CASSPSSSRTDTQYF. The CDR3 nucleotides are TGTGCCAGCAGCCCTAGCTCATCCCGCACAGATACGCAGTATTTT.

This clone has only one observation. The chain employs TRBV19 and TRBJ1-1, with D hard to call. Deletions cut 4 bases from V and 1 base from J, with 10 bases between. The germline CDR1 and CDR2 sequences are LNHDA and SQIVND (reference sequence). The CDR3 length is 14 residues. Written as DNA, the CDR3 is TGTGCCAGTAGTAACGGCAGGACGAACACTGAAGCTTTCTTT. Protein: CASSNGRTNTEAFF.

The rearrangement links TRBV6-5 to TRBJ1-5, with a possible D match to TRBD1 (6 bases). The germline CDR1 and CDR2 sequences are MNHEY and SVGAGI. The CDR3 runs to 13 residues. V lost 7 bases to trimming and J lost 9 bases, with 16 bases between them. CDR3 region: CASTDRSAGPQHF. DNA for the CDR3: TGTGCCAGCACCGACAGGTCCGCCGGGCCCCAGCATTTT.

The chain has TRBV19 and TRBJ1-1; 12 bases align to TRBD1. V lost 3 bases to trimming and J lost 6 bases; unmatched junction nucleotides: 5. CDR3 length equals 15 residues. Germline assignment: CDR1 LNHDA and CDR2 SQIVND (reference sequence). This CDR3 is CASSITGTGGSEAFF. The CDR3, as DNA: TGTGCCAGTAGTATCACCGGGACAGGGGGCTCTGAAGCTTTCTTT.

The chain links TRBV5-1 to TRBJ1-1; 9 bases are shared with TRBD1. V was clipped by 4 bases and J by 3 bases; unmatched bases: 4. The germline V gene encodes CDR1 SGHRS and CDR2 YFSETQ. CDR3 length: 14 amino acids. The CDR3 nucleotides are TGCGCCAGCAGCCCACGGACAGGGGACACTGAAGCTTTCTTT. This gives the protein CASSPRTGDTEAFF.

This clone was observed a single time. The genes are TRBV6-1 and TRBJ1-5; TRBD1 is a possible D gene (6 bases). The length of the CDR3 is 14 residues. Trimming pared 6 bases from V and 3 bases from J, leaving 12 bases between. In germline, CDR1 is MNHNS, CDR2 SASEGT. DNA of the CDR3: TGTGCCAGCAGAGGACAGCCTGACAATCAGCCCCAGCATTTT. Translating gives CASRGQPDNQPQHF.

The chain carries TRBV7-2 and TRBJ1-6, with D perhaps TRBD1 (6 bases). V lost 8 bases and J lost 4, with 21 bases in between. There are 17 residues in the CDR3. Germline lookup yields CDR1 SGHTA and CDR2 FQGNSA. CDR3 sequence (DNA): TGTGCCAGCGGGATCTCCCCCACGGGGACATATAATTCACCCCTCCACTTT. It specifies CASGISPTGTYNSPLHF.

This clone was detected a few times. The V gene is TRBV5-1, the J gene TRBJ2-7, with D possibly TRBD2 on 7 matching bases. Germline-derived CDR1 and CDR2 are SGHRS and YFSETQ. Trimming removed 4 bases from V and 0 bases from J, with 17 bases in between. The CDR3 has 16 amino acids. Here the CDR3 reads CASSGGAGYSSYEQYF. DNA for the CDR3: TGCGCCAGCAGCGGGGGGGCGGGATATAGCTCCTACGAGCAGTACTTC. Full variable domain (missing parts from reference TRBV5-1 and TRBJ2-7): KAGVTQTPRYLIKTRGQQVTLSCSPISGHRSVSWYQQTPGQGLQFLFEYFSETQRNKGNFPGRFSGRQFSNSRSEMNVSTLELGDSALYLCASSGGAGYSSYEQYFGPGTRLTVT.

The chain links TRBV7-6 to TRBJ2-6; 7 bases agree with TRBD1. The germline V gene has CDR1 SGHVS and CDR2 FNYEAQ. After removal of 5 bases from V and 0 bases from J, the junction contained 10 bases not matched to a gene. The CDR3 has 18 amino acids. The CDR3 sequence: CASSTWLTGTSGANVLTF. The DNA of the CDR3 is TGTGCCAGCAGCACCTGGCTGACAGGGACCTCTGGGGCCAACGTCCTGACTTTC.

This clone was picked up a small number of times. The chain links TRBV11-2 to TRBJ1-1; D is possibly TRBD1 (6 bases). Trimming cost V 4 bases and J 0 bases, with 21 bases left between them. There are 18 residues in the CDR3. Germline CDR1 reads SGHAT; CDR2 reads FQNNGV. In DNA, the CDR3 is TGTGCCAGCAGCTCCCTCTATCAAATGGACAGCCTGAACACTGAAGCTTTCTTT. Protein product: CASSSLYQMDSLNTEAFF.

This clone has just one count. V is TRBV5-1 and J is TRBJ1-2; 7 nucleotides agree with TRBD1. This CDR3 has 16 amino acids. V was pared by 0 bases and J by 5 bases, with 10 bases of the junction left unmatched. Germline V gene lookup returns CDR1 SGHRS and CDR2 YFSETQ. The DNA of the CDR3 is TGCGCCAGCAGCTTGGCGGGCCTGGGACAGAAGTATGGCTACACCTTC. Its protein is CASSLAGLGQKYGYTF.

This chain links TRBV2 with TRBJ2-3, with a tentative D call TRBD2 (5 bases). Trimming cost V 5 bases and J 0 bases, with 12 bases left between them. The CDR3 length is 15 residues. Germline V gives CDR1 SNHLY, CDR2 FYNNEI. The CDR3, as DNA: TGTGCCAGCAGTCTTGGACTGGTTAGCACAGATACGCAGTATTTT. Translated: CASSLGLVSTDTQYF.

The gene calls are TRBV19 and TRBJ1-1; TRBD1 is a possible D gene (5 bases). The V end lost 7 bases, the J end lost 1 base, and 13 bases lay between the germline ends. The germline CDR1 and CDR2 sequences are LNHDA and SQIVND (reference sequence). This CDR3 has 14 residues. CDR3 coding DNA: TGTGCCAGTACTTTTGACAGCTCGAACACTGAAGCTTTCTTT. This codes for CASTFDSSNTEAFF.

This rearrangement joins TRBV3-1 (or the pseudogene TRBV3-2) to TRBJ2-7, with 7 bases that match TRBD1. The CDR3 runs to 15 residues. Germline trimming cut 3 bases from V and 2 bases from J; bases unmatched to any gene: 7. The germline V gene encodes CDR1 LGHDT and CDR2 YNNKEL (reference sequence). CDR3 sequence: CASSQETGLTYEQYF. The CDR3 nucleotides are TGTGCCAGCAGCCAGGAGACAGGGCTTACCTACGAGCAGTACTTC.

The chain combines TRBV2 with TRBJ1-1; D perhaps matches TRBD1 (5 bases). The CDR3 extends over 12 amino acids. With 1 base removed from V and 8 bases from J, the gap between germline ends came to 8 bases. The germline V gene has CDR1 SNHLY and CDR2 FYNNEI. Here the CDR3 reads CASSEDRWEAFF. The CDR3 coding sequence is TGTGCCAGCAGTGAAGACAGGTGGGAAGCTTTCTTT. The full variable domain, completed using reference TRBV2 and TRBJ1-1, is EPEVTQTPSHQVTQMGQEVILRCVPISNHLYFYWYRQILGQKVEFLVSFYNNEISEKSEIFDDQFSVERPDGSNFTLKIRSTKLEDSAMYFCASSEDRWEAFFGQGTRLTVV.

The V call is TRBV29-1, the J call TRBJ1-6, with 7 bases matching TRBD1. With 4 bases clipped from V and 5 bases from J, the junction kept 2 bases outside the gene matches. There are 13 residues in the CDR3. In germline, CDR1 is SQVTM, CDR2 ANQGSEA. The CDR3 DNA follows: TGCAGCGTTGGGGGGACAGATAATTCACCCCTCCACTTT. The encoded protein is CSVGGTDNSPLHF.

The V gene is TRBV5-4, the J gene TRBJ1-4, with D hard to call. V shed 4 bases and J shed 0 bases, with 13 bases lying between them. Per germline, CDR1 SGHNT and CDR2 YYREEE (reference sequence). The CDR3 is made up of 16 amino acids. CDR3 region: CASSPHGRATNEKLFF. The CDR3 nucleotides are TGTGCCAGCAGCCCCCACGGCAGAGCAACTAATGAAAAACTGTTTTTT.

The genes are TRBV27 and TRBJ1-5; 11 bases fit TRBD1. Germline CDR1 reads MNHEY; CDR2 reads SMNVEV (reference sequence). Trimming cost V 5 bases and J 1 base; bases outside gene matches: 4. The CDR3 covers 16 residues. The CDR3 reads CASSVGTGGSNQPQHF. CDR3 in DNA: TGTGCCAGCAGTGTCGGGACAGGGGGGAGCAATCAGCCCCAGCATTTT.